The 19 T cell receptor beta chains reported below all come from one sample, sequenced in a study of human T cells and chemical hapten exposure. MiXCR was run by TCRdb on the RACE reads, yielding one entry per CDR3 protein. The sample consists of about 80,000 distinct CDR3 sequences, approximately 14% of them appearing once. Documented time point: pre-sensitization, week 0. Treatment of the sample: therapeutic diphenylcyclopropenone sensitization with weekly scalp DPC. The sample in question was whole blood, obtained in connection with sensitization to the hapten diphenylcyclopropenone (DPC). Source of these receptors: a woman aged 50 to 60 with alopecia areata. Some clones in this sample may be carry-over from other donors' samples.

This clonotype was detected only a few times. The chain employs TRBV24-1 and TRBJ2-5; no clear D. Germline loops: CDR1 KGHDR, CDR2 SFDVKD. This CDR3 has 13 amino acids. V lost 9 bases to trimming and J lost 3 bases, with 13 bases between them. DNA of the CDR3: TGTGCCACCCGCACACATACAGAAGAGACCCAGTACTTC. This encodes CATRTHTEETQYF.

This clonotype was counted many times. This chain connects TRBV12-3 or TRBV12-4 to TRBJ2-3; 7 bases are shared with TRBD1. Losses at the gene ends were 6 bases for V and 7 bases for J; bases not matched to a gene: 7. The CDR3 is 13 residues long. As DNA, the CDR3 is TGTGCCAGCAGACTCACTAGGGGGCATACGCAGTATTTT. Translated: CASRLTRGHTQYF.

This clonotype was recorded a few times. CDR3 nucleotides: TGTGCCAGCAGCTTGCAGCCGGTCTCCTACAATGAGCAGTTCTTC. Its protein product is CASSLQPVSYNEQFF. The rearrangement links TRBV5-4 to TRBJ2-1; unclear D gene. The germline gives CDR1 SGHNT, CDR2 YYREEE (reference sequence). V dropped 1 base and J dropped 0 bases, with 8 bases sitting between them. The CDR3 covers 15 residues.

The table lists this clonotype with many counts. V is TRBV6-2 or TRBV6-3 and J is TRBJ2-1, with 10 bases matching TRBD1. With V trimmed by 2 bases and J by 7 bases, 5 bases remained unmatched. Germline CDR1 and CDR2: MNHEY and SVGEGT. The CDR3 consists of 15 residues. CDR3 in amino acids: CASSYGGTGVNEQFF. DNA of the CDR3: TGTGCCAGCAGTTACGGGGGGACAGGGGTTAATGAGCAGTTCTTC.

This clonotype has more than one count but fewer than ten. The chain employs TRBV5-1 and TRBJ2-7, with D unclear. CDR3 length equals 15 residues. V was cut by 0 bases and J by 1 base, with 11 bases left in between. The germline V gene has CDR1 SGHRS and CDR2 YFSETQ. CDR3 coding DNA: TGCGCCAGCAGCTTGGTGGTGACTGGATCCTACGAGCAGTACTTC. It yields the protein CASSLVVTGSYEQYF.

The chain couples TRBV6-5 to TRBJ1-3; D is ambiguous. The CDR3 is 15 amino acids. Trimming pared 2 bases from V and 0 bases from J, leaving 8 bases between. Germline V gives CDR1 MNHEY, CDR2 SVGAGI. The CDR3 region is CASSYDRFSGNTIYF. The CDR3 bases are TGTGCCAGCAGTTACGACCGGTTCTCTGGAAACACCATATATTTT.

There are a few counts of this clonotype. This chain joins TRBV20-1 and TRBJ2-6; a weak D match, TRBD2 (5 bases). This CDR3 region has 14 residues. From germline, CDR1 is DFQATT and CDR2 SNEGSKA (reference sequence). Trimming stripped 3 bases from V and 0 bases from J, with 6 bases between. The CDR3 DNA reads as TGCAGTGCTAGTGGGAGCTCTGGGGCCAACGTCCTGACTTTC. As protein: CSASGSSGANVLTF.

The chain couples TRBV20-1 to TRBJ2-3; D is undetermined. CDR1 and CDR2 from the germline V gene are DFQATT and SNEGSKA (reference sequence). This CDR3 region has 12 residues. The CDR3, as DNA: TGCAGCAGTCATGGGAACTGGGATACGCAGTATTTT. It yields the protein CSSHGNWDTQYF.

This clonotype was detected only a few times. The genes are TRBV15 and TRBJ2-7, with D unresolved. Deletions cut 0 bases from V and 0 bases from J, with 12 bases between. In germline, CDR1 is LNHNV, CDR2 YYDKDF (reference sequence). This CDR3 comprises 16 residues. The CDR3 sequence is CATSRDNGPFSYEQYF. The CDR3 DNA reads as TGTGCCACCAGCAGAGATAACGGACCATTCTCCTACGAGCAGTACTTC.

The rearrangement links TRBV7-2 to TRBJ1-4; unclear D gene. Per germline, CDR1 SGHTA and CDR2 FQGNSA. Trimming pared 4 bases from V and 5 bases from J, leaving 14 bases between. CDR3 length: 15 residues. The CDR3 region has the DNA TGTGCCAGCAGCTCGCGAGGACTGTCCAATGAAAAACTGTTTTTT. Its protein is CASSSRGLSNEKLFF.

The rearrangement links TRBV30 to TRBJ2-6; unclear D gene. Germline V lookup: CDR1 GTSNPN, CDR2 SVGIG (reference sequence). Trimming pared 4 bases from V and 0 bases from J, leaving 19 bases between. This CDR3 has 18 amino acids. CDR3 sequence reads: CAWTPFPLAYSGANVLTF. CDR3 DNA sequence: TGTGCCTGGACCCCGTTCCCCTTGGCATACTCTGGGGCCAACGTCCTGACTTTC.

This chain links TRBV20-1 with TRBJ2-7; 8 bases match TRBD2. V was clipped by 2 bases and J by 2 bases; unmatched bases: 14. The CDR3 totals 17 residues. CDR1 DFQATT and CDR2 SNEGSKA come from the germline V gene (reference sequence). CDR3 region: CSARPGPLAAGTYEQYF. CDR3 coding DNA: TGCAGTGCTAGACCCGGCCCACTAGCGGCCGGGACCTACGAGCAGTACTTC.

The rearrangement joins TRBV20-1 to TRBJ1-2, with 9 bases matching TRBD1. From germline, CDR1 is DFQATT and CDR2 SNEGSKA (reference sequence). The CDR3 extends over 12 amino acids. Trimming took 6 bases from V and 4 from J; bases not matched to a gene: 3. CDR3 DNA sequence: TGCAGTGCCAAGGGACAGGGCTATGGCTACACCTTC. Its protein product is CSAKGQGYGYTF.

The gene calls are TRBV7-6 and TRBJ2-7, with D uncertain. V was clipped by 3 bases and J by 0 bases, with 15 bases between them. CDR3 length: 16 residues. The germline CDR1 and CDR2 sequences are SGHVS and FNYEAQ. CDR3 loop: CASSLSSSGSSYEQYF. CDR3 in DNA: TGTGCCAGCAGCTTGAGTTCATCCGGCAGCTCCTACGAGCAGTACTTC.

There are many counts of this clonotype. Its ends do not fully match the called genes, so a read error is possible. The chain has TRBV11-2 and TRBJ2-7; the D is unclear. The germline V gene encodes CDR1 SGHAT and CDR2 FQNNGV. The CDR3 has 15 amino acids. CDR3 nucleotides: TGTGCCAGCAGTTCCCAACCGACTTCCTCCCACGAGCAGTACTTC. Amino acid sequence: CASSSQPTSSHEQYF.

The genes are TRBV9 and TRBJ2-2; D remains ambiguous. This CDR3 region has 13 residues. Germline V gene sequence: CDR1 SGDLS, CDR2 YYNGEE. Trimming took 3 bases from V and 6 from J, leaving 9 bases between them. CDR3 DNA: TGTGCCAGCAGCGGTATGTTGTCCGGGGAGCTGTTTTTT. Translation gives CASSGMLSGELFF.

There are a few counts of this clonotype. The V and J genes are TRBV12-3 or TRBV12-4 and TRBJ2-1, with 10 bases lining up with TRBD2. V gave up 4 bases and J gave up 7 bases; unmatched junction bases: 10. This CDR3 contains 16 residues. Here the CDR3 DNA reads TGTGCCAGCAGTTCTCCCCGGACTAGCGGAATAAATGAGCAGTTCTTC. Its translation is CASSSPRTSGINEQFF.

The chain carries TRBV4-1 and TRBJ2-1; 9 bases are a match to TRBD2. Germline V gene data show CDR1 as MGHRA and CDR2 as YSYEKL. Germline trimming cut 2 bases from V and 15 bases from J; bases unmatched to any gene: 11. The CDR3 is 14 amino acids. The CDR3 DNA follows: TGCGCCAGCAGCCAACCATTAGCGGGGGAAGATCGGTTCTTC. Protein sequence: CASSQPLAGEDRFF.

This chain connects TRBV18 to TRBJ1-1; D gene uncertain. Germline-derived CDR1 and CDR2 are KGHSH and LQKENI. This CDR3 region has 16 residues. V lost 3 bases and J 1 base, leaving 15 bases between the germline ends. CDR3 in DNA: TGTGCCAGCTCACCTATTCCCCGGACCCGGAACACTGAAGCTTTCTTT. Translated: CASSPIPRTRNTEAFF.